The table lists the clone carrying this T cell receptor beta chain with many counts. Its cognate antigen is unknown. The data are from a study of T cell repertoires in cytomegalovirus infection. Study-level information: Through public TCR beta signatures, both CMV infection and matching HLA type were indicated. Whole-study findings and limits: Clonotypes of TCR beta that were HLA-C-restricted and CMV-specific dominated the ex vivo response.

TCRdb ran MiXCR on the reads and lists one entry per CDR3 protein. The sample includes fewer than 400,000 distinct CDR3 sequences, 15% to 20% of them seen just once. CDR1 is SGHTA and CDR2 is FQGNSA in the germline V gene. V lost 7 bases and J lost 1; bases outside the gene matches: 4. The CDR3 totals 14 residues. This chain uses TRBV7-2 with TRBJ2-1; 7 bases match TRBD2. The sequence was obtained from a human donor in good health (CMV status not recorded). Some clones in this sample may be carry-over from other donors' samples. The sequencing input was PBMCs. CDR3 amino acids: CASTLAVSYNEQFF. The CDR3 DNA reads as TGTGCCAGCACCCTAGCGGTATCCTACAATGAGCAGTTCTTC.